A single sample gave rise to the 15 T cell receptor beta chains below, sequenced in a study of a mutant IDH1 vaccine in newly diagnosed glioma. These receptors have no known antigen. Data came from immunoSEQ multiplex PCR; TCRdb stores just in-frame clones and leaves some out. In the table there are 25,000 to 30,000 clones, roughly 80% of which are singletons. Time point in this sample: week 5, during vaccination. A 20-mer mutant IDH1 peptide at 300 ug was injected subcutaneously with topical imiquimod. Sequenced here: PBMCs, sampled from a glioma patient whose treatment included an IDH1 peptide vaccine. The receptor set was obtained from a middle-aged man with glioma. Some clones in this sample may be carry-over from other donors' samples.

The chain links TRBV4-3 to TRBJ1-4; 8 positions match TRBD1. The germline V gene has CDR1 LGHNA and CDR2 YSLEER. The CDR3 length is 16 residues. Losses at the gene ends were 1 base for V and 5 bases for J; bases not matched to a gene: 6. The DNA for the CDR3 is TGCGCCAGCAGCCAAGGACTGACAGGGGAAAATGAAAAACTGTTTTTT. Encoded protein: CASSQGLTGENEKLFF.

The V and J genes are TRBV28 and TRBJ1-5; the D is unclear. With 7 bases removed from V and 2 bases from J, the gap between germline ends came to 15 bases. Germline V CDR1 and CDR2: MDHEN, SYDVKM. The CDR3 is 15 residues long. CDR3 bases: TGTGCCAGCACCCCGGGTAGGTTAGGCAATCAGCCCCAGCATTTT. As protein: CASTPGRLGNQPQHF.

The V and J genes are TRBV28 and TRBJ2-6; 9 nucleotides line up with TRBD1. Per the germline V gene, CDR1 is MDHEN and CDR2 is SYDVKM. The CDR3 contains 19 residues. V lost 5 bases and J lost 0; bases outside the gene matches: 11. The CDR3 spells CASSTPRDRVYSGANVLTF. In nucleotides, the CDR3 is TGTGCCAGCAGTACCCCGCGGGACAGGGTATACTCTGGGGCCAACGTCCTGACTTTC.

This clone was counted a few times. V and J are TRBV29-1 and TRBJ2-1, with 9 bases matching TRBD1. Germline CDR1 reads SQVTM; CDR2 reads ANQGSEA. The CDR3 covers 16 residues. With 6 bases clipped from V and 10 bases from J, the junction kept 19 bases outside the gene matches. The CDR3 DNA reads TGCAGCGTCGGAGCCCTCCGTGTCGGACAGGGGAACGAGCAGTTCTTC. It encodes CSVGALRVGQGNEQFF.

The chain combines TRBV29-1 with TRBJ2-3, with D maybe TRBD1 (5 bases). The germline V gene has CDR1 SQVTM and CDR2 ANQGSEA. V lost 4 bases, J lost 2 bases, and 10 bases lay in between. This CDR3 has 13 residues. The CDR3 sequence is CSVAQGTTDTQYF. The CDR3 DNA reads TGCAGCGTTGCTCAGGGTACCACAGATACGCAGTATTTT.

The chain couples TRBV10-3 to TRBJ2-5; 13 bases align to TRBD2. The germline V gene has CDR1 ENHRY and CDR2 SYGVKD. With V trimmed by 5 bases and J by 0 bases, 3 bases remained unmatched. The CDR3 totals 16 residues. In DNA form, the CDR3 reads TGTGCCATCAGTAAGACTAGCGGGGGGTACCAAGAGACCCAGTACTTC. This translates into CAISKTSGGYQETQYF.

In DNA form, the CDR3 reads TGTGCCAGCAGCACCCCCGGGACTATCTACTTCGGAGAGCAGTACTTC. Amino acid sequence: CASSTPGTIYFGEQYF. The chain has TRBV5-6 and TRBJ2-7, with TRBD2 identical over 7 bases. Losses at the gene ends were 4 bases for V and 7 bases for J; bases not matched to a gene: 17. Germline lookup yields CDR1 SGHDT and CDR2 YYEEEE. The length of the CDR3 is 16 residues.

A few counts support this clone. The CDR3 protein is CASSLVLAGDYEQYF. In DNA, the CDR3 is TGTGCCAGCAGCTTAGTTCTAGCGGGGGACTACGAGCAGTACTTC. The rearrangement joins TRBV7-2 to TRBJ2-7, with TRBD2 matching over 10 bases. V lost 1 base to trimming and J lost 3 bases; unmatched junction nucleotides: 3. The CDR3 totals 15 residues. CDR1 is SGHTA and CDR2 is FQGNSA in the germline V gene. The full variable domain, rest sourced from reference TRBV7-2 and TRBJ2-7, is GAGVSQSPSNKVTEKGKDVELRCDPISGHTALYWYRQSLGQGLEFLIYFQGNSAPDKSGLPSDRFSAERTGGSVSTLTIQRTQQEDSAVYLCASSLVLAGDYEQYFGPGTRLTVT.

The V gene is TRBV5-4, the J gene TRBJ2-6; D may be TRBD2 (6 bases). V was trimmed by 5 bases and J by 2 bases, leaving 11 bases between them. The length of the CDR3 is 15 residues. Germline V gene lookup returns CDR1 SGHNT and CDR2 YYREEE (reference sequence). In DNA form, the CDR3 reads TGTGCCAGCAGGCCACCGGGGGCTGGGGCCAACGTCCTGACTTTC. Residues: CASRPPGAGANVLTF.

This chain uses TRBV9 with TRBJ1-2; a possible D gene is TRBD1 (6 bases). The CDR3 consists of 14 residues. The V gene lost 1 base and the J gene lost 7 bases, with 14 bases spanning the gap. Germline V gene lookup returns CDR1 SGDLS and CDR2 YYNGEE. For the CDR3, the DNA is TGTGCCAGCAGCGTAAGGGGGACATTCGGTGGCTACACCTTC. Translating it yields CASSVRGTFGGYTF.

The chain is built from TRBV6-6 and TRBJ1-1, with D uncertain. CDR1 MNHNY and CDR2 SVGAGI come from the germline V gene (reference sequence). The CDR3 covers 13 residues. The V end lost 11 bases, the J end lost 1 base, and 14 bases lay between the germline ends. The CDR3: CAGLDSENTEAFF. The CDR3 DNA follows: TGTGCCGGGCTGGACTCAGAGAACACTGAAGCTTTCTTT.

The V gene is TRBV15, the J gene TRBJ2-4, with D tentatively TRBD1 (5 bases). Per germline, CDR1 LNHNV and CDR2 YYDKDF (reference sequence). CDR3 length: 12 residues. Trimming removed 0 bases from V and 11 bases from J, with 8 bases in between. DNA of the CDR3: TGTGCCACCAGCAGAGACGACAGACTTCAGTACTTC. The encoded protein is CATSRDDRLQYF.

The rearrangement uses TRBV6-1 and TRBJ1-1; no clear D. V was trimmed by 6 bases and J by 11 bases, leaving 16 bases between them. Per the germline V gene, CDR1 is MNHNS and CDR2 is SASEGT. The CDR3 has 12 amino acids. The CDR3 reads CASRASTEKAFF. CDR3 in DNA: TGTGCCAGCAGGGCCTCGACCGAAAAGGCTTTCTTT.

On this clone itself: One end of the junction does not line up with germline, which may come from a read error. The gene calls are TRBV6-5 and TRBJ2-7, with no clear D. From germline, CDR1 is MNHEY and CDR2 SVGAGI. The CDR3 length is 14 residues. The CDR3 loop reads CANSVADTTYEQYF. CDR3 bases: TGTGCCAACAGTGTTGCCGACACAACCTACGAGCAGTACTTC.

This chain joins TRBV29-1 and TRBJ1-1; 7 bases line up with TRBD1. V shed 1 base and J 3 bases; nucleotides not matched to a gene: 2. This CDR3 comprises 13 residues. CDR1 is SQVTM and CDR2 is ANQGSEA in the germline V gene. The CDR3 DNA sequence: TGCAGCGTTGAAGTAACAGGGGACACTGAAGCTTTCTTT. Residues: CSVEVTGDTEAFF.